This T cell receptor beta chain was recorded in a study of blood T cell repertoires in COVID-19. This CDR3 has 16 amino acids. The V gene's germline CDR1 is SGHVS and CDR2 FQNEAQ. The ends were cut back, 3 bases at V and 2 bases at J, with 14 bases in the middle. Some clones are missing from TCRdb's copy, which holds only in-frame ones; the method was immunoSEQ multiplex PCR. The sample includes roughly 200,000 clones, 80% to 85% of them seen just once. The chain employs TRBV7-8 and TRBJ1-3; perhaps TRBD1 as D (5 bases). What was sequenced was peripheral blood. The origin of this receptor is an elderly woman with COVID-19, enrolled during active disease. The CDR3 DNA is TGTGCCAGCAGCTTCAACAGGTTCTTCCCTGGAAACACCATATATTTT. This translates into CASSFNRFFPGNTIYF.